This TCR beta chain derives from a study of T cells in narcolepsy. Study-level points and caveats: Autoreactive clonotypes reportedly recurred in blood of same and different patients, not controls. Comparing one patient's CSF and blood CD4+ clonotypes highlighted HCRT- and TRIB2-specific autoreactive clonotypes.

As for this clone: Its cognate antigen is unknown.

Measured with immunoSEQ multiplex PCR; TCRdb has only the in-frame clones, and not every one. The repertoire holds tens of thousands of clones, with more than 75% as singletons. V lost 4 bases, J lost 4 bases, and 17 bases lay in between. The CDR3 runs to 15 residues. Germline V CDR1 and CDR2: SGDLS, YYNGEE. Specimen: memory (CD45RA-) CD4+ T cells from blood. The TCR sequence derives from a human donor in good health. V usage is TRBV9 and J usage is TRBJ2-5; perhaps TRBD1 as D (6 bases). The CDR3 spells CASSPQGSLRETQYF. CDR3 bases: TGTGCCAGCAGCCCCCAGGGGTCCCTCCGAGAGACCCAGTACTTC. The variable domain in full, with the rest retrieved from reference TRBV9 and TRBJ2-5, is DSGVTQTPKHLITATGQRVTLRCSPRSGDLSVYWYQQSLDQGLQFLIQYYNGEERAKGNILERFSAQQFPDLHSELNLSSLELGDSALYFCASSPQGSLRETQYFGPGTRLLVL.